This T cell receptor beta chain emerged from a study of Ad26.COV2.S vaccination and SARS-CoV-2 variants. Study-wide context: The study gave Ad26.COV2.S intramuscularly, once or twice 56 days apart.

V was trimmed by 4 bases and J by 1 base, leaving 16 bases between them. CDR3 size: 16 residues. The germline V gene has CDR1 SGHTA and CDR2 FQGNSA. The protocol was immunoSEQ multiplex PCR, while the TCRdb copy is restricted to in-frame clones and leaves out a portion. The profile covers a few hundred thousand clones, with roughly 85% appearing a single time and nearly 7.5% taken by the ten largest. Treatment noted: 15 to 20 received Ad26.COV2.S at low or high dose, single or two shots; five or six received placebo; per-sample allocation not given. Following the first vaccine or placebo injection, samples were taken on day 63.

The chain has TRBV7-2 and TRBJ2-5, with D tentatively TRBD1 or TRBD2 (6 bases each). Sequencing was performed on peripheral blood, taken in a trial of Ad26.COV2.S vaccine versus placebo. This sequence originates from a person between 18 and 65 years old who received the Ad26.COV2.S COVID-19 vaccine or a placebo. The CDR3 region has the DNA TGTGCCAGCAGCTCCTTACCTGGGGGGCCCCAAGAGACCCAGTACTTC. Amino acids: CASSSLPGGPQETQYF.